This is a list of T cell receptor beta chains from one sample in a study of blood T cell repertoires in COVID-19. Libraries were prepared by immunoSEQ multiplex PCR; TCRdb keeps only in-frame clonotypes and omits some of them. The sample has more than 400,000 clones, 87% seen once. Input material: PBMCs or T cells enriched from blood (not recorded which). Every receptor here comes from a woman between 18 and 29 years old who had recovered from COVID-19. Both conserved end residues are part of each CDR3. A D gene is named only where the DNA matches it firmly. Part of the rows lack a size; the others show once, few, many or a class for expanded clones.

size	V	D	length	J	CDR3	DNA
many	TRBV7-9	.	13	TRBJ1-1	CASRFSGNTEAFF	TGTGCCAGCAGATTCTCAGGGAACACTGAAGCTTTCTTT
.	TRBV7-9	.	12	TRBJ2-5	CASSWDKETQYF	TGTGCCAGCAGCTGGGACAAAGAGACCCAGTACTTC
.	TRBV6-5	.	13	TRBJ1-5	CASSSTDGQPQHF	TGTGCCAGCAGTTCGACAGATGGGCAGCCCCAGCATTTT
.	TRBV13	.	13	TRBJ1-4	CASSLVAGEKLFF	TGTGCCAGCAGCTTAGTGGCGGGAGAAAAACTGTTTTTT
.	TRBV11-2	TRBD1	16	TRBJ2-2	CASSLRTGSSAGELFF	TGTGCCAGCAGCTTACGGACAGGCTCGAGTGCCGGGGAGCTGTTTTTT
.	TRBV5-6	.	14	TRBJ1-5	CASCRPRGGQPQHF	TGTGCCAGCTGCCGGCCCCGGGGGGGTCAGCCCCAGCATTTT
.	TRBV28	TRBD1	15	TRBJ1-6	CASIRSGTGYSPLHF	TGTGCCAGCATTCGATCCGGGACAGGTTATTCACCCCTCCACTTT
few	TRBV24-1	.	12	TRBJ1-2	CATSEWGRGYTF	TGTGCCACCAGTGAGTGGGGGAGGGGCTACACCTTC
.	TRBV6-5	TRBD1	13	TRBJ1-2	CASSPDRGKGYTF	TGTGCCAGCAGCCCCGACAGGGGAAAAGGCTACACCTTC
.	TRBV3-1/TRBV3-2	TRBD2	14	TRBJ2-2	CASSPRTSSGELFF	TGTGCCAGCAGCCCCCGGACTAGTTCGGGGGAGCTGTTTTTT
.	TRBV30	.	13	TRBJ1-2	CAWSNSRNYGYTF	TGTGCCTGGAGTAATTCCCGTAACTATGGCTACACCTTC
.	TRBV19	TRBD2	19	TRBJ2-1	CASNSRGGGNSPGVDEQFF	TGTGCCAGTAACTCGCGGGGGGGCGGTAATTCCCCAGGCGTTGATGAGCAGTTCTTC
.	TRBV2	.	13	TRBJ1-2	CASSVTAFYGYTF	TGTGCCAGCAGTGTGACAGCCTTCTATGGCTACACCTTC
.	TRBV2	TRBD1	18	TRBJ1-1	CASSAGQGKTVGGGEAFF	TGTGCCAGCAGCGCGGGACAGGGGAAGACGGTCGGTGGGGGTGAAGCTTTCTTT
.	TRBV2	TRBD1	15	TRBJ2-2	CASSEDRGRTGELFF	TGTGCCAGCAGTGAAGACAGGGGGCGAACCGGGGAGCTGTTTTTT
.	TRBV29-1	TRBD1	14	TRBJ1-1	CSVGVTGEDTEAFF	TGCAGCGTTGGGGTAACAGGGGAAGACACTGAAGCTTTCTTT
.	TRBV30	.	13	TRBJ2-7	CAWRAWGLGEQYF	TGTGCCTGGAGAGCTTGGGGGCTCGGGGAGCAGTACTTC
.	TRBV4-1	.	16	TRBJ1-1	CASSQVSRYLNTEAFF	TGCGCCAGCAGCCAAGTGTCCCGCTACTTGAACACTGAAGCTTTCTTT
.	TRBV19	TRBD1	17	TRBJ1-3	CASSITGTGSTGNTIYF	TGTGCCAGTAGTATCACCGGGACAGGGAGTACTGGAAACACCATATATTTT
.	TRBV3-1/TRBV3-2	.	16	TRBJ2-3	CASSQAAGAYTDTQYF	TGTGCCAGCAGCCAAGCGGCAGGGGCTTACACAGATACGCAGTATTTT
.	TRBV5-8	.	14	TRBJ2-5	CASSWTRFGDSQYF	TGTGCCAGCAGCTGGACTCGGTTCGGGGACTCCCAGTACTTC
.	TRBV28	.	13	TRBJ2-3	CASSLPSTDTQYF	TGTGCCAGCAGTTTACCTAGCACAGATACGCAGTATTTT
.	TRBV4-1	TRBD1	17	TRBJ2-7	CASSQDWGTGSSYEQYF	TGCGCCAGCAGCCAAGATTGGGGGACAGGGAGCTCCTACGAGCAGTACTTC
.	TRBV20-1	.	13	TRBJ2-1	CSASRPGDNEQFF	TGCAGTGCTAGTAGGCCCGGGGACAATGAGCAGTTCTTC
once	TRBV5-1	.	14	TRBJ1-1	CASSLNPGNTEAFF	TGCGCCAGCAGCTTAAATCCGGGGAACACTGAAGCTTTCTTT
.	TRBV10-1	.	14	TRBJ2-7	CASSESSYGYEQYF	TGCGCCAGCAGTGAGTCTTCCTATGGCTACGAGCAGTACTTC
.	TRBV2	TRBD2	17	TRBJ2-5	CASIRGSGGAVEETQYF	TGTGCCAGCATCAGGGGTAGCGGGGGGGCCGTAGAGGAGACCCAGTACTTC
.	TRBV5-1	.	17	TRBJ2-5	CASSLYLGAGAQETQYF	TGCGCCAGCAGCTTGTATTTGGGGGCCGGTGCCCAAGAGACCCAGTACTTC
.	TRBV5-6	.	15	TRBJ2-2	CASTDKAEYTGELFF	TGTGCCAGCACGGACAAGGCGGAATACACCGGGGAGCTGTTTTTT
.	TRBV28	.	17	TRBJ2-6	CASSYGGYPSGANVLTF	TGTGCCAGCAGTTATGGGGGCTACCCCTCTGGGGCCAACGTCCTGACTTTC
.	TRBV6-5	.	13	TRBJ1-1	CASRRSLNTEAFF	TGTGCCAGCAGGAGGAGCTTAAACACTGAAGCTTTCTTT
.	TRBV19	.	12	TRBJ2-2	CASCPQGGELFF	TGTGCCAGCTGCCCCCAGGGCGGGGAGCTGTTTTTT
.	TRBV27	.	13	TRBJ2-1	CASGADRYNEQFF	TGTGCCAGTGGGGCCGACAGGTACAATGAGCAGTTCTTC
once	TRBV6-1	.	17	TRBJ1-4	CASSARTTGGKSEKLFF	TGTGCCAGCAGTGCCCGTACAACTGGGGGGAAAAGTGAAAAACTGTTTTTT
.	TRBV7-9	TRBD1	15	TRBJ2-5	CASSLGTGDVETQYF	TGTGCCAGCAGCTTAGGGACAGGGGATGTGGAGACCCAGTACTTC
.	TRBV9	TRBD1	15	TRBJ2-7	CASSVGTGSSDEQYF	TGTGCCAGCAGCGTAGGGACAGGGTCTTCTGACGAGCAGTACTTC
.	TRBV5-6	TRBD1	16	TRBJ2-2	CASSFQDRGNAGELFF	TGTGCCAGCAGCTTCCAGGACAGGGGTAATGCCGGGGAGCTGTTTTTT
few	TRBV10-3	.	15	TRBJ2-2	CAISIEKTQSGELFF	TGTGCCATCAGTATAGAGAAGACTCAATCCGGGGAGCTGTTTTTT
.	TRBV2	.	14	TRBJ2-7	CASQGGQNSYEQYF	TGTGCCAGCCAGGGGGGACAGAACTCCTACGAGCAGTACTTC
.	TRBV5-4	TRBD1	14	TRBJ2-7	CASSSGTGGYEQYF	TGTGCCAGCAGTTCCGGGACAGGGGGGTACGAGCAGTACTTC
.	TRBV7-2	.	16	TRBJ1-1	CASSLIGQSLNTEAFF	TGTGCCAGCAGCTTAATTGGACAATCCCTAAACACTGAAGCTTTCTTT
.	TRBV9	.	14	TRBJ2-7	CASSVEEADYEQYF	TGTGCCAGCAGCGTAGAGGAGGCAGATTACGAGCAGTACTTC
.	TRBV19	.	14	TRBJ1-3	CATTDGGFGNTIYF	TGTGCCACTACCGACGGGGGTTTCGGAAACACCATATATTTT
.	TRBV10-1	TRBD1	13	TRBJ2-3	CASSRQGPDTQYF	TGCGCCAGCAGTCGACAGGGGCCTGATACGCAGTATTTT
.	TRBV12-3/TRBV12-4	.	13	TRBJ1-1	CASRGGQYTEAFF	TGTGCCAGCAGGGGGGGGCAGTATACTGAAGCTTTCTTT
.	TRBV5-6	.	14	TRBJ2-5	CASSLGWGRETQYF	TGTGCCAGCAGCTTGGGCTGGGGGCGTGAGACCCAGTACTTC
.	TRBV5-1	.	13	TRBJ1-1	CASSLTGNTEAFF	TGCGCCAGCAGCTTAACAGGGAACACTGAAGCTTTCTTT
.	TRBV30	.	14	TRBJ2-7	CAWSLLDGTYEQYF	TGTGCCTGGAGTCTCTTGGACGGGACCTACGAGCAGTACTTC
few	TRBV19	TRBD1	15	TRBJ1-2	CASSTGQGNNHGYTF	TGTGCCAGTAGTACCGGACAGGGGAACAATCATGGCTACACCTTC
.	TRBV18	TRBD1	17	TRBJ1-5	CASSPGTGSVHDQPQHF	TGTGCCAGCTCACCAGGGACAGGGTCAGTACACGATCAGCCCCAGCATTTT
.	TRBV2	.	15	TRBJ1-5	CASAGREGRNQPQHF	TGTGCCAGCGCCGGGAGGGAGGGCCGCAATCAGCCCCAGCATTTT
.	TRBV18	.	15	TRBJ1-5	CASSRQGRGNQPQHF	TGTGCCAGCTCACGCCAGGGAAGGGGCAATCAGCCCCAGCATTTT
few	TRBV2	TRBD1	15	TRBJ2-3	CASRGVQGASDTQYF	TGTGCCAGCAGGGGGGTACAGGGGGCGTCAGATACGCAGTATTTT
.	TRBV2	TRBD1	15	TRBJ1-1	CASRGSVGQGSEAFF	TGTGCCAGCAGAGGAAGCGTAGGACAGGGGAGTGAAGCTTTCTTT
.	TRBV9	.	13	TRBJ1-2	CASSGSQEDGYTF	TGTGCCAGCAGCGGAAGTCAGGAGGATGGCTACACCTTC